This is a list of T cell receptor beta chains from one sample in a study of blood T cell repertoires in COVID-19. Generated by immunoSEQ multiplex PCR, the TCRdb table keeps only in-frame clones and is missing some. This table has some 100,000 clones, around four fifths appearing once. Sequencing used peripheral blood. Receptors were obtained from a human donor in a cohort sampled during active COVID-19. Both conserved end residues are part of each CDR3. A D gene is named only where the DNA matches it firmly. Where a row states a size, it is once, few, many or the class of an expanded clone; other rows omit it.

clone_size j_call d_call v_call cdr3_nt cdr3_aa
NA TRBJ2-6 NA TRBV19 TGTGCCAGTAGCCAGGGGAGAGGTGGGGCCAACGTCCTGACTTTC CASSQGRGGANVLTF
NA TRBJ1-5 NA TRBV28 TGTGCCAGCAGTTTATACAGGGAGAGCAATCAGCCCCAGCATTTT CASSLYRESNQPQHF
NA TRBJ1-1 TRBD1 TRBV19 TGTGCCAGTAGAAAAGAGGACAGGCTGGTAACTTTCTTT CASRKEDRLVTFF
NA TRBJ2-1 TRBD2 TRBV4-1 TGCGCCAGCAGCCAAGATCCCAGCGGGGGGCGTCGGGAGCAGTTCTTC CASSQDPSGGRREQFF
few TRBJ2-1 TRBD2 TRBV3-1/TRBV3-2 TGTGCCAGCAGCCCCCCGGGACTAGCGGGAGGGGAGCAGTTCTTC CASSPPGLAGGEQFF
NA TRBJ2-3 NA TRBV7-3 TGTGCCAGCAGCGTTACTAGGGCTAGCACAGATACGCAGTATTTT CASSVTRASTDTQYF
NA TRBJ1-6 NA TRBV5-1 TGCGCCAGCAGCTTGGCCTCGACTGGAAGAAATTCACCCCTCCACTTT CASSLASTGRNSPLHF
once TRBJ2-3 NA TRBV6-5 TGTGCCAGCAGCCGGGACACCAGCACAGATACGCAGTATTTT CASSRDTSTDTQYF
NA TRBJ2-1 NA TRBV7-9 TGTGCCAGCAGCTTAGATGGGGGCCGCTCCTACAATGAGCAGTTCTTC CASSLDGGRSYNEQFF
NA TRBJ1-1 NA TRBV5-1 TGCGCCAGCAGCTTGGATCCAGACACTGAAGCTTTCTTT CASSLDPDTEAFF
NA TRBJ2-5 TRBD2 TRBV5-1 TGCGCCAGCAGCGCTAGCGGGGTCCAAGAGACCCAGTACTTC CASSASGVQETQYF
NA TRBJ1-3 NA TRBV7-9 TGTGCCACCCTCCTTGGAGGAAGCTCTGGAAACACCATATATTTT CATLLGGSSGNTIYF
NA TRBJ2-7 TRBD1 TRBV28 TGTGCCAGCACCAATGAGCCGGGACAGGCCCGCCCGACCTACGAGCAGTACTTC CASTNEPGQARPTYEQYF
NA TRBJ2-7 TRBD2 TRBV6-5 TGTGCCAGCAGCCGACTAGCGGGATACGAGCAGTACTTC CASSRLAGYEQYF
once TRBJ1-2 TRBD1 TRBV30 TGTGCCTGGGACAGGGGGACTAACTATGGCTACACCTTC CAWDRGTNYGYTF
many TRBJ1-2 TRBD1 TRBV27 TGTGCCAGCAGTTTAGGGGACAGCTATGGCTACACCTTC CASSLGDSYGYTF
NA TRBJ1-5 NA TRBV6-6 TGTGCCAGCGCCCTTCGGGGGGGTACCCAGCCCCAGCATTTT CASALRGGTQPQHF
NA TRBJ2-2 NA TRBV5-1 TGCGCCAGCAGCTCAACCCCGGGTTTGAACACCGGGGAGCTGTTTTTT CASSSTPGLNTGELFF
NA TRBJ1-5 NA TRBV19 TGTGCCAGTAAAGAACAGCATTATAGCAATCAGCCCCAGCATTTT CASKEQHYSNQPQHF
NA TRBJ2-1 NA TRBV7-2 TGTGCCAGCAGCTTGATTTTTAAGGAGTTTTACAATGAGCAGTTCTTC CASSLIFKEFYNEQFF
NA TRBJ1-1 NA TRBV28 TGTGCCAGCATTAGGAACACTGAAGCTTTCTTT CASIRNTEAFF
NA TRBJ2-1 TRBD2 TRBV10-3 TGTGCAACCGGGGCTAGCGGTCGGAATGAGCAGTTCTTC CATGASGRNEQFF
NA TRBJ2-7 TRBD2 TRBV19 TGTGCCAGTAGCCCAGCGGGGGTGAGCTCCTACGAGCAGTACTTC CASSPAGVSSYEQYF
NA TRBJ1-1 NA TRBV12-3/TRBV12-4 TGTGCCACCCGGGAGTCCGGGTTAACTGAAGCTTTCTTT CATRESGLTEAFF
NA TRBJ1-1 TRBD1 TRBV6-5 TGTGCCAGCAGCCGCGGACAGGCCACTGAAGCTTTCTTT CASSRGQATEAFF
NA TRBJ1-1 NA TRBV3-1/TRBV3-2 TGTGCCAGCAACCTACAGGGAGGGGGGCGGAACACTGAAGCTTTCTTT CASNLQGGGRNTEAFF
NA TRBJ2-7 TRBD1 TRBV2 TGTGCCAGCAGTGAAGCTGGATGGGACAGATCATACGAGCAGTACTTC CASSEAGWDRSYEQYF
NA TRBJ2-5 TRBD2 TRBV2 TGTGCCAGCAGTCCTGAGGCTAGCGGGAGGGAGACCCAGTACTTC CASSPEASGRETQYF
once TRBJ2-5 TRBD2 TRBV7-2 TGTGCCAGCAGCTTACAAGCGGGGGCCAATTTATTAAGACAAGAGACCCAGTACTTC CASSLQAGANLLRQETQYF
NA TRBJ2-2 TRBD1 TRBV2 TGTGCCAGCAGCAAGACGGGACAGGGGGAAACCGGGGAGCTGTTTTTT CASSKTGQGETGELFF
NA TRBJ2-5 TRBD2 TRBV2 TGTGCCAGCAGGGGGGGACTACCCTCAGAGACCCAGTACTTC CASRGGLPSETQYF
NA TRBJ1-2 NA TRBV28 TGTGCCAGCAGTTCGGGGTTACGGGGCTACACCTTC CASSSGLRGYTF
NA TRBJ2-7 NA TRBV12-3/TRBV12-4 TGTGCCAGCAAAACCGCAGGGGTCGAGCAGTACTTC CASKTAGVEQYF
NA TRBJ2-3 TRBD2 TRBV5-1 TGCGCCAGCAGCTTGAGCGGGGCCAGCACAGATACGCAGTATTTT CASSLSGASTDTQYF
few TRBJ2-1 NA TRBV3-1/TRBV3-2 TGTGCCAGCAGCCCAACTGAAACGTACAATGAGCAGTTCTTC CASSPTETYNEQFF
NA TRBJ2-5 NA TRBV3-1/TRBV3-2 TGTGCCAGCAGCCCCGACGGGGAGACCCAGTACTTC CASSPDGETQYF
NA TRBJ1-1 TRBD1 TRBV15 TGTGCCACCAGCAGAGAAATGGGACAGGCAGCTTTCTTT CATSREMGQAAFF
NA TRBJ1-1 TRBD1 TRBV5-1 TGCGCCAGCACTAGACAGGGTTCAATGAACACTGAAGCTTTCTTT CASTRQGSMNTEAFF
NA TRBJ1-4 NA TRBV28 TGTGCCAGCAGTTTAGTAGGGCGGGCTAATGAAAAACTGTTTTTT CASSLVGRANEKLFF
NA TRBJ1-6 NA TRBV27 TGTGCCAGCAGCCTCGGGACATTTTCACCCCTCCACTTT CASSLGTFSPLHF
NA TRBJ1-5 TRBD1 TRBV18 TGTGCCAGCTCACCGGCGACAGGGGGCACCAATCAGCCCCAGCATTTT CASSPATGGTNQPQHF
NA TRBJ2-6 NA TRBV27 TGTGCCAGCAGTTTATACCAGGACTCTGGGGCCAACGTCCTGACTTTC CASSLYQDSGANVLTF
NA TRBJ1-5 NA TRBV20-1 TGCAGTGCTAGTATGGGGGGTCAGCCCCAGCATTTT CSASMGGQPQHF
many TRBJ2-1 TRBD2 TRBV5-5 TGTGCCAGCAGCTCCGGACTAGCGGTCTACAATGAGCAGTTCTTC CASSSGLAVYNEQFF
once TRBJ1-5 TRBD1 TRBV3-1/TRBV3-2 TGTGCCAGCAGCCAAGGGTGGGACAGCGAGAATCAGCCCCAGCATTTT CASSQGWDSENQPQHF
NA TRBJ2-4 TRBD2 TRBV5-1 TGCGCCAGCAGCTTGGGATCTAGCGGGAGTGCCAAAAACATTCAGTACTTC CASSLGSSGSAKNIQYF
NA TRBJ1-1 NA TRBV7-9 TGTGCCAGCAGCCCGACGGCGGAGTACACTGAAGCTTTCTTT CASSPTAEYTEAFF
NA TRBJ1-4 TRBD1 TRBV2 TGTGCCAGCAGTGACCGGACAGGGGCCTCTCTATCGGAAAAACTGTTTTTT CASSDRTGASLSEKLFF
NA TRBJ2-1 NA TRBV12-3/TRBV12-4 TGTGCCAGCAGACGGACTGAACATGAGCAGTTCTTC CASRRTEHEQFF
NA TRBJ2-7 TRBD1 TRBV5-1 TGCGCCAGCAGCTTCGGAGACAGGGTGAGCGAGCAGTACTTC CASSFGDRVSEQYF
NA TRBJ2-1 NA TRBV19 TGTGCCAGCTCATGGGGAACTAGCTCCTACAATGAGCAGTTCTTC CASSWGTSSYNEQFF
NA TRBJ2-5 NA TRBV5-1 TGCGCCAGCAGTCGGGGGTACCAAGAGACCCAGTACTTC CASSRGYQETQYF
NA TRBJ2-1 TRBD2 TRBV9 TGTGCCAGCAGCGTTACTAGCGGGAGGGTTAATGAGCAGTTCTTC CASSVTSGRVNEQFF
NA TRBJ1-3 TRBD1 TRBV30 TGTGCCGGTACAGGGGCTCACTCTGGAAACACCATATATTTT CAGTGAHSGNTIYF
NA TRBJ2-1 TRBD2 TRBV9 TGTGCCAGCAGCGTAGGAGGGAGGGCCCGAAATGAGCAGTTCTTC CASSVGGRARNEQFF
NA TRBJ1-5 TRBD1 TRBV11-2 TGTGCCAGCAGCTCGATACAGGGGCAGCCCCAGCATTTT CASSSIQGQPQHF
NA TRBJ2-3 TRBD2 TRBV27 TGTGCCAGCAGCCTGACTAGCGGGAGACGGACAGATACGCAGTATTTT CASSLTSGRRTDTQYF
NA TRBJ2-1 NA TRBV11-3 TGTGCCAGCAGCTTAGGGGCCGGGGGTCACAATGAGCAGTTCTTC CASSLGAGGHNEQFF
few TRBJ2-7 NA TRBV7-8 TGTGCCAGCAGCCCAATTTCCGGGAGCTACTACGAGCAGTACTTC CASSPISGSYYEQYF
NA TRBJ1-1 TRBD1 TRBV28 TGTGCCAGCAGTCCGGGGGACAGGGGAGGGGCTGAAGCTTTCTTT CASSPGDRGGAEAFF